A single sample gave rise to the 11 T cell receptor beta chains below, sequenced in a study of T cell responses to AZD1222 COVID-19 vaccine. Produced via immunoSEQ multiplex PCR; TCRdb's table is partial and in-frame only. Among about 78,000 clones listed, roughly 80% were seen once. This specimen was peripheral blood, taken on day 0 of AZD1222 vaccination. The receptors were sampled from an adult in good health.

The chain combines TRBV25-1 with TRBJ2-1, with D possibly matching TRBD2 (6 bases). This CDR3 is 12 amino acids long. Germline lookup yields CDR1 MGHDK and CDR2 SYGVNS. V was clipped by 7 bases and J by 10 bases, with 14 bases between them. The CDR3 coding sequence is TGTGCCAGCACCGCAGGCGGGGACGAGCAGTTCTTC. Translated, it gives CASTAGGDEQFF.

This chain uses TRBV7-2 with TRBJ1-2; 9 nucleotides line up with TRBD1. Germline values: CDR1 SGHTA, CDR2 FQGNSA. The trim removed 2 bases at V and 8 bases at J, leaving 9 bases unmatched. This CDR3 is 15 amino acids long. CDR3 region: CASSLWTGDPRGYTF. CDR3 bases: TGTGCCAGCAGCTTATGGACAGGGGACCCTCGGGGCTACACCTTC.

This chain joins TRBV6-5 and TRBJ2-7, with D perhaps matching TRBD2 (6 bases). Germline V lookup: CDR1 MNHEY, CDR2 SVGAGI. V shed 7 bases and J shed 5 bases, with 15 bases lying between them. The CDR3 length is 13 residues. DNA of the CDR3: TGTGCCAGCACTATGGGGGAGGTCGACGAGCAGTACTTC. Translating gives CASTMGEVDEQYF.

This chain joins TRBV11-3 and TRBJ2-2; unclear D gene. V was trimmed by 1 base and J by 6 bases, leaving 6 bases between them. The CDR3 runs 13 residues. Germline CDR1 reads SGHNT; CDR2 reads YENEEA. CDR3 coding DNA: TGTGCCAGCAGCTTAGGGTATGCCGGGGAGCTGTTTTTT. Translating it yields CASSLGYAGELFF.

This chain uses TRBV3-1 (or the pseudogene TRBV3-2) with TRBJ1-1, with a tentative D call TRBD1 (6 bases). Per germline, CDR1 LGHDT and CDR2 YNNKEL (reference sequence). This CDR3 spans 14 amino acids. Trimming pared 2 bases from V and 5 bases from J, leaving 12 bases between. CDR3 sequence reads: CASSQRTAGTEAFF. The CDR3 coding sequence is TGTGCCAGCAGCCAAAGGACAGCCGGTACTGAAGCTTTCTTT.

The chain has TRBV2 and TRBJ2-3; perhaps D is TRBD1 or TRBD2 (5 bases each). V lost 0 bases and J 1 base, leaving 5 bases between the germline ends. From germline, CDR1 is SNHLY and CDR2 FYNNEI. The CDR3 contains 14 residues. CDR3 residues: CASSEAGRTDTQYF. The DNA for the CDR3 is TGTGCCAGCAGTGAAGCGGGACGCACAGATACGCAGTATTTT.

CDR3: CASSSQNQETQYF. The CDR3 DNA reads as TGTGCCAGCAGCTCACAAAACCAAGAGACCCAGTACTTC. The chain uses TRBV7-9 and TRBJ2-5; D is unresolved. V lost 4 bases, J lost 0 bases, and 6 bases lay in between. The CDR3 extends over 13 amino acids. Germline values: CDR1 SEHNR, CDR2 FQNEAQ (reference sequence).

The J gene is TRBJ2-7, the V gene TRBV27, with 10 nucleotides matching TRBD1. CDR3 length: 16 residues. The V and J ends lost 2 bases and 5 bases, in that order; junction bases with no gene match: 9. Germline lookup yields CDR1 MNHEY and CDR2 SMNVEV (reference sequence). CDR3 sequence: CASSLGRDRGGHEQYF. The CDR3 nucleotides are TGTGCCAGCAGTTTAGGACGGGACAGGGGTGGACACGAGCAGTACTTC.

The V gene is TRBV4-1, the J gene TRBJ1-1; D might be TRBD1 (5 bases). The ends were cut back, 7 bases at V and 0 bases at J, with 21 bases in the middle. Germline CDR1 and CDR2: MGHRA and YSYEKL. The CDR3 is 17 amino acids. The CDR3 sequence: CASTPGPPRRLNTEAFF. The CDR3 DNA sequence: TGCGCCAGCACCCCGGGGCCCCCGCGGAGGTTGAACACTGAAGCTTTCTTT.

J is TRBJ2-5 and V is TRBV3-1 (or the pseudogene TRBV3-2), with D maybe TRBD1 (6 bases). The V gene lost 1 base and the J gene lost 1 base, with 10 bases spanning the gap. This CDR3 contains 15 residues. Germline loops: CDR1 LGHDT, CDR2 YNNKEL (reference sequence). CDR3 coding DNA: TGTGCCAGCAGCCAAGTGGGACAACCCCAAGAGACCCAGTACTTC. Protein sequence: CASSQVGQPQETQYF.

The rearrangement joins TRBV28 to TRBJ2-5, with 12 positions matching TRBD2. V lost 5 bases, J lost 1 base, and 5 bases stayed unmatched. CDR3 size: 16 residues. Germline V gene sequence: CDR1 MDHEN, CDR2 SYDVKM. Here the CDR3 DNA reads TGTGCCAGCAGTCTCGGGACTAGCGGGCCCCAAGAGACCCAGTACTTC. Amino acid sequence: CASSLGTSGPQETQYF.